This record covers a single T cell receptor (beta chain). Some clones are missing from TCRdb's copy, which holds only in-frame ones; the method was immunoSEQ multiplex PCR. The table lists some 85,000 clones, around 94% of them singletons. This sample is part of a study of T cell changes during pregnancy in multiple sclerosis. The clonotype was recovered from a female donor with multiple sclerosis, enrolled in a pregnancy study. The sample consisted of peripheral blood, taken in the third trimester of pregnancy.

CDR3 region: CASSPRQAVLDEQFF. CDR3 nucleotide sequence: TGTGCCAGCAGTCCAAGACAGGCCGTTTTAGATGAGCAGTTCTTC. J is TRBJ2-1 and V is TRBV27; a possible D gene is TRBD1 (6 bases). The germline CDR1 and CDR2 sequences are MNHEY and SMNVEV (reference sequence). The CDR3 sequence is 15 residues long. Trimming cost V 5 bases and J 8 bases, with 19 bases left between them.